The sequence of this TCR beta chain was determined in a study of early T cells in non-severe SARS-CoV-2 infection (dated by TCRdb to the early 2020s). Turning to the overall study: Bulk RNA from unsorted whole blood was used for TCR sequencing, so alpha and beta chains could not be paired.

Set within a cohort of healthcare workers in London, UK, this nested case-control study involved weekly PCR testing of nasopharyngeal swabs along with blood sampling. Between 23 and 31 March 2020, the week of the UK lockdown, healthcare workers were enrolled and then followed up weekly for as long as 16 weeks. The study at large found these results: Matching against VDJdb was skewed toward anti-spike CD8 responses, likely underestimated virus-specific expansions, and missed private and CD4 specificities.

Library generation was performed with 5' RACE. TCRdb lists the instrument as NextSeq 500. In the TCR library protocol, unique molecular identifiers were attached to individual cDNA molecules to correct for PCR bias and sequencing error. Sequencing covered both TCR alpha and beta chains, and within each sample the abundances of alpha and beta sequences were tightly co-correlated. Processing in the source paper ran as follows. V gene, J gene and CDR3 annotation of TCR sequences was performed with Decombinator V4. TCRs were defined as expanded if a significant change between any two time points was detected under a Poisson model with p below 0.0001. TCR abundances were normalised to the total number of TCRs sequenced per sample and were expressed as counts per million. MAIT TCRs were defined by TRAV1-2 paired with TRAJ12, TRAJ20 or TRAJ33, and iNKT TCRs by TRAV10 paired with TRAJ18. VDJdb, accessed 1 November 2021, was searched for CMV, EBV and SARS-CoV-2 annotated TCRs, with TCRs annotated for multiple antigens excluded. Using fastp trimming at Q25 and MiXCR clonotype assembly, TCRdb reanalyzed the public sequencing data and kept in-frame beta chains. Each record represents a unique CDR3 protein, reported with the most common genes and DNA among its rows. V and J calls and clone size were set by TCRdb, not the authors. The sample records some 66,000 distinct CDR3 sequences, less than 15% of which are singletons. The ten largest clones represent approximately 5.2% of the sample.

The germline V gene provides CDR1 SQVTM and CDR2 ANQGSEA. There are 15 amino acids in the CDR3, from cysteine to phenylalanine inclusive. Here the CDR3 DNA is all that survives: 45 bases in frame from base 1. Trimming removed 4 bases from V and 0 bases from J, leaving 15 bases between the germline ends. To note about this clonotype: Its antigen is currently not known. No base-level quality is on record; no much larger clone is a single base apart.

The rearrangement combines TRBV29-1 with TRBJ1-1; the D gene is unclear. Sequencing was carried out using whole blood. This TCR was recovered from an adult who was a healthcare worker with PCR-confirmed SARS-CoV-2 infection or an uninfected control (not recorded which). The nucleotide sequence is TGCAGCGTTGCGGCCGGCTGGGCTATGAACACTGAAGCTTTCTTT. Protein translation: CSVAAGWAMNTEAFF. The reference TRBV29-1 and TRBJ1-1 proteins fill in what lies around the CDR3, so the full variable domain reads SAVISQKPSRDICQRGTSLTIQCQVDSQVTMMFWYRQQPGQSLTLIATANQGSEATYESGFVIDKFPISRPNLTFSTLTVSNMSPEDSSIYLCSVAAGWAMNTEAFFGQGTRLTVV.